This T cell receptor (beta chain) was identified in a study of T cells after yellow fever vaccination. Turning to the study itself: With SMART-Seq v4 Ultra Low Input, the fractions containing low cell numbers were prepared.

Details on this clonotype: Its antigen is unidentified.

Study results and caveats: Any FACS-sorted repertoire could hold abundant clonotypes that contaminate it from the bulk population. Overlap between CD4 and CD8 compartments was detected for a small share of clonotypes.

TCRdb re-analysed the 5' RACE reads in MiXCR, keeping a single row per CDR3 protein. The sample carries about 360,000 distinct CDR3 sequences, around 6.4% recorded once. Germline CDR1 and CDR2: DFQATT and SNEGSKA (reference sequence). Trimming shortened V by 6 bases and J by 4 bases, and 16 bases separated the two germline ends. There are 13 residues in the CDR3. This receptor was taken from a man younger than 40 who received the YFV17D yellow fever vaccine. The V gene is TRBV20-1, the J gene TRBJ2-7; D is possibly TRBD1 or TRBD2 (5 bases each). The sample in question was PBMCs, obtained 5 days after the yellow fever booster vaccination. CDR3 residues: CSAPMGTGYEQYF. CDR3 coding DNA: TGCAGTGCCCCTATGGGGACGGGATACGAGCAGTACTTC.